This TCR beta chain was sequenced for a study of shared clonotypes between healthy human individuals. The naive CD8 subset, CD45RO-negative cells positively selected for CCR7, excluded terminally differentiated effector memory CD45RA+ cells. Adults of Caucasian background living in Nashville, Tennessee made up all donors. Trimming took 1 base from V and 4 from J, leaving 8 bases between them. The CDR3 is made up of 13 amino acids. The germline V gene has CDR1 SEHNR and CDR2 FQNEAQ (reference sequence). For sorted subsets, about 0.2 ug DNA per replicate equaled roughly 29,000 T cell genomes. Study processing details: ImmunoSEQ only sent back junction sequences with no quality scores, so filtering was done differently. The repertoire was sequenced with immunoSEQ multiplex PCR; TCRdb's copy has only in-frame clones and lacks some. For V, J and clone size, that table is used; D and trimming come from the DNA. This table holds hundreds of thousands of clones, roughly 96% found once.

Notes on the study in general: In having few donors, the study represented limited genetic and exposure-history diversity.

Comments on this clone: What it binds is unknown. Other DNA sequences from this sample encode an identical CDR3 as well.

The sequenced sample consisted of naive CD8+ T cells sorted from blood. The origin of this receptor is a woman aged 25 to 39 in good health. The chain employs TRBV7-9 and TRBJ2-7, with unresolved D. The CDR3 DNA sequence: TGTGCCAGCAGCTTAGGGTTGGAGTACGAGCAGTACTTC. Amino acids: CASSLGLEYEQYF.